The 11 T cell receptor beta chains listed next were all sequenced from one sample in a study of blood T cell repertoires in COVID-19. The table came from immunoSEQ multiplex PCR; TCRdb's copy has only in-frame clones and leaves some out. The table includes hundreds of thousands of clones, around 89% detected once. Material for sequencing was PBMCs or T cells enriched from blood (not recorded which). The source of these receptors is a woman in her late teens or twenties with acute COVID-19.

V and J are TRBV30 and TRBJ1-4, with 8 bases fitting TRBD1. CDR3 length: 16 residues. V dropped 3 bases and J dropped 2; count of bases not matched to a gene: 8. Germline V gene lookup returns CDR1 GTSNPN and CDR2 SVGIG (reference sequence). The DNA of the CDR3 is TGTGCCTGGAGGGACCCCAGGGGGCGGACTAATGAAAAACTGTTTTTT. It translates to CAWRDPRGRTNEKLFF. The variable domain in full, completed from reference TRBV30 and TRBJ1-4, reads SQTIHQWPATLVQPVGSPLSLECTVEGTSNPNLYWYRQAAGRGLQLLFYSVGIGQISSEVPQNLSASRPQDRQFILSSKKLLLSDSGFYLCAWRDPRGRTNEKLFFGSGTQLSVL.

This chain joins TRBV18 and TRBJ2-2, with a weak D call TRBD1 (6 bases). Germline V gene lookup returns CDR1 KGHSH and CDR2 LQKENI. V was cut by 5 bases and J by 4 bases, with 11 bases left in between. The length of the CDR3 is 14 residues. In DNA form, the CDR3 reads TGTGCCAGCTCAGCCACAGGGCTCACCGGGGAGCTGTTTTTT. Protein product: CASSATGLTGELFF.

This chain uses TRBV29-1 with TRBJ2-2, with 7 bases aligning to TRBD1. CDR3 length: 15 amino acids. The germline gives CDR1 SQVTM, CDR2 ANQGSEA. The ends lost 0 bases at V and 2 bases at J; junction bases unmatched: 3. The CDR3 is CSVEEGTANTGELFF. DNA of the CDR3: TGCAGCGTTGAAGAGGGGACAGCCAACACCGGGGAGCTGTTTTTT.

The J gene is TRBJ2-5, the V gene TRBV6-5; weak D call: TRBD2 (6 bases). Germline values: CDR1 MNHEY, CDR2 SVGAGI. This CDR3 has 15 amino acids. Between the trimmed V and J ends, which lost 8 bases and 1 base, there was a span of 17 bases. The CDR3 is CASGGASEAQETQYF. CDR3 bases: TGTGCCAGCGGGGGAGCTAGCGAAGCCCAAGAGACCCAGTACTTC.

CDR3 region: CASSWGQLRGNTEAFF. CDR3 DNA sequence: TGTGCCAGCAGCTGGGGACAGCTAAGGGGGAACACTGAAGCTTTCTTT. The chain joins TRBV5-6 to TRBJ1-1; 7 bases are a match to TRBD1. The CDR3 has 16 amino acids. V dropped 3 bases and J dropped 1; count of bases not matched to a gene: 9. Germline values: CDR1 SGHDT, CDR2 YYEEEE.

The rearrangement joins TRBV11-3 to TRBJ2-7; D remains ambiguous. There are 11 residues in the CDR3. Germline V CDR1 and CDR2: SGHNT, YENEEA. V lost 4 bases to trimming and J lost 6 bases, with 7 bases between them. The CDR3 protein is CASSSDTEQYF. The CDR3 region has the DNA TGTGCCAGCAGCTCCGACACCGAGCAGTACTTC.

This clone has ten or more counts. This rearrangement joins TRBV4-2 to TRBJ2-5, with D tentatively TRBD1 (6 bases). With 4 bases removed from V and 0 bases from J, the gap between germline ends came to 9 bases. This CDR3 contains 14 residues. Germline lookup yields CDR1 LGHNA and CDR2 YNFKEQ. This chain's CDR3 is CASSPGQHQETQYF. DNA for the CDR3: TGTGCCAGCAGCCCCGGACAGCACCAAGAGACCCAGTACTTC.

The chain links TRBV19 to TRBJ1-1; weak D call: TRBD1 (6 bases). Between the trimmed V and J ends, which lost 6 bases and 1 base, there was a span of 9 bases. Germline V CDR1 and CDR2: LNHDA, SQIVND (reference sequence). The CDR3 sequence is 13 residues long. The CDR3 DNA follows: TGTGCCAGTAGACCACAGGGGAACACTGAAGCTTTCTTT. Translation: CASRPQGNTEAFF. Drawing the rest from reference TRBV19 and TRBJ1-1, the complete variable domain is DGGITQSPKYLFRKEGQNVTLSCEQNLNHDAMYWYRQDPGQGLRLIYYSQIVNDFQKGDIAEGYSVSREKKESFPLTVTSAQKNPTAFYLCASRPQGNTEAFFGQGTRLTVV.

The chain is built from TRBV7-9 and TRBJ2-7; TRBD1 agrees at 7 bases. Losses at the gene ends were 6 bases for V and 2 bases for J; bases not matched to a gene: 7. Germline assignment: CDR1 SEHNR and CDR2 FQNEAQ (reference sequence). The CDR3 is 14 amino acids. This CDR3 reads CASRGGPPPYEQYF. The DNA for the CDR3 is TGTGCCAGCAGAGGGGGCCCGCCTCCCTACGAGCAGTACTTC.

The chain carries TRBV27 and TRBJ2-7; 9 positions agree with TRBD1. Germline V gene lookup returns CDR1 MNHEY and CDR2 SMNVEV (reference sequence). The CDR3 covers 16 residues. V dropped 8 bases and J dropped 4; count of bases not matched to a gene: 15. CDR3 loop: CASGQGPGTGTYEQYF. In DNA, the CDR3 is TGTGCCAGCGGACAGGGCCCTGGGACAGGGACGTACGAGCAGTACTTC.

The J gene is TRBJ1-4, the V gene TRBV29-1; 8 bases align to TRBD1. This CDR3 is built from 15 residues. V was clipped by 7 bases and J by 0 bases; unmatched bases: 7. Germline assignment: CDR1 SQVTM and CDR2 ANQGSEA. The CDR3 DNA follows: TGCAGCGCCCGACAGGGGCCGGCAACTAATGAAAAACTGTTTTTT. Protein product: CSARQGPATNEKLFF.